The rows below give T cell receptor beta chains drawn from one sample of a study of blood T cell repertoires in COVID-19. Data came from immunoSEQ multiplex PCR; TCRdb stores just in-frame clones and leaves some out. The sample yields 70,000 to 100,000 clones, about 90% seen once. Sequenced: peripheral blood. Every receptor here comes from a man in his forties or fifties with COVID-19, enrolled during active disease. Each CDR3 is given with its conserved first and last residue. A D gene is named only where the DNA matches it firmly. Expanded clones get a size class; other rows say once, few or many, or leave the size out.

V gene	J gene	D gene	CDR3 length	clone size	CDR3 DNA	CDR3 protein
TRBV5-5	TRBJ2-2	NA	15	NA	TGTGCCAGCAGCGAAAAGCAGGGGAACACCGGGGAGCTGTTTTTT	CASSEKQGNTGELFF
TRBV28	TRBJ1-2	TRBD1	17	NA	TGTGCCAGCAGTGTCCCGGGACAGGGGGTGTCAGATTATGGCTACACCTTC	CASSVPGQGVSDYGYTF
TRBV27	TRBJ2-3	TRBD2	15	NA	TGTGCCAGCAGTTTAGGGCGGGGGGGTACAGATACGCAGTATTTT	CASSLGRGGTDTQYF
TRBV5-1	TRBJ2-3	TRBD1	15	NA	TGCGCCAGCAGCCAGGGACAGGGGTACACAGATACGCAGTATTTT	CASSQGQGYTDTQYF
TRBV19	TRBJ1-2	TRBD1	15	few	TGTGCCAGTAGTTCCGACAGGGGGCTTTCCTATGGCTACACCTTC	CASSSDRGLSYGYTF
TRBV27	TRBJ1-6	NA	18	NA	TGTGCCAGCAGTTTATCACGGGTAGGCCGACAGGTTAATTCACCCCTCCACTTT	CASSLSRVGRQVNSPLHF
TRBV7-6	TRBJ2-7	TRBD1	17	NA	TGTGCCAGCAGCGCGTCCGGGACAGGCGGCACCTCCTACGAGCAGTACTTC	CASSASGTGGTSYEQYF
TRBV7-2	TRBJ1-2	TRBD1	15	NA	TGTGCCAGCAGCGCCTACAGGGGGCGCGATTATGGCTACACCTTC	CASSAYRGRDYGYTF
TRBV7-9	TRBJ1-2	TRBD1	15	NA	TGTGCCAGCAGCGCCACAGGGGGGACCAACTATGGCTACACCTTC	CASSATGGTNYGYTF
TRBV9	TRBJ2-1	TRBD2	15	NA	TGTGCCAGCAGCGTAGGCGGGGGGGCTTACAATGAGCAGTTCTTC	CASSVGGGAYNEQFF
TRBV7-9	TRBJ1-4	TRBD1	14	NA	TGTGCCAGCAGCGAACAGGGGACGGCTGAAAAACTGTTTTTT	CASSEQGTAEKLFF
TRBV6-5	TRBJ2-1	NA	16	few	TGTGCCAGCAGTTACGGTGGCGGGGCCATGCACAATGAGCAGTTCTTC	CASSYGGGAMHNEQFF
TRBV19	TRBJ2-1	TRBD1	15	NA	TGTGCCAGTAGTATAGGAGGGACAGGGTACAATGAGCAGTTCTTC	CASSIGGTGYNEQFF
TRBV2	TRBJ1-6	NA	15	once	TGTGCCAGCAGTGATGTCGGTTCCTATAATTCACCCCTCCACTTT	CASSDVGSYNSPLHF
TRBV25-1	TRBJ1-3	TRBD1	13	NA	TGTGCCAGCTCCCGGGACAGGGAGGACACCATATATTTT	CASSRDREDTIYF
TRBV14	TRBJ2-1	NA	13	NA	TGTGCCAGCAGCTCAACTGTCCTAGTCGAGCAGTTCTTC	CASSSTVLVEQFF
TRBV28	TRBJ1-2	NA	13	NA	TGTGCCAGCAGTAATCCAGGGGATCATGGCTACACCTTC	CASSNPGDHGYTF
TRBV2	TRBJ1-2	NA	13	NA	TGTGCCAGCAGCCTTCTGGACAGCTCTGGCTACACCTTC	CASSLLDSSGYTF
TRBV9	TRBJ1-1	NA	15	NA	TGTGCCAGCAGCGACCGGGACATAAGGAACACTGAAGCTTTCTTT	CASSDRDIRNTEAFF
TRBV7-2	TRBJ1-2	TRBD1	15	NA	TGTGCCAGCAGCCCGGACAGGGGGCGCAGGGGTGGCTACACCTTC	CASSPDRGRRGGYTF
TRBV3-1/TRBV3-2	TRBJ1-5	NA	15	NA	TGTGCCAGCAGCCAAGGATCAGGAAACAATCAGCCCCAGCATTTT	CASSQGSGNNQPQHF
TRBV7-2	TRBJ2-7	NA	15	NA	TGTGCCAGCAGCTTAGTCGGGGGACAGTCCTACGAGCAGTACTTC	CASSLVGGQSYEQYF
TRBV11-2	TRBJ1-1	NA	15	NA	TGTGCCAGCAGCTTAGCCCGAGGGGGACAAACTGAAGCTTTCTTT	CASSLARGGQTEAFF
TRBV4-3	TRBJ2-1	NA	16	NA	TGCGCCAGCAGCCAAGATTTCGGGGGTTCCTACAATGAGCAGTTCTTC	CASSQDFGGSYNEQFF
TRBV4-2	TRBJ1-6	NA	15	NA	TGTGCCAGCAGCCAAAACCCGGAGAGTGGATCACCCCTCCACTTT	CASSQNPESGSPLHF
TRBV2	TRBJ1-5	NA	14	NA	TGTGCCAGCAGTGAAGGACAGGGCAATCAGCCCCAGCATTTT	CASSEGQGNQPQHF
TRBV7-6	TRBJ2-2	NA	17	NA	TGTGCCAGCAGCCGCCCGGAGGATAGGAAGAACACCGGGGAGCTGTTTTTT	CASSRPEDRKNTGELFF
TRBV10-1	TRBJ2-2	NA	12	NA	TGCGCCAGCAGTGGGCACACCGGGGAGCTGTTTTTT	CASSGHTGELFF
TRBV19	TRBJ2-7	NA	15	NA	TGTGCCAGTAAATTAGATAATGGACAAATCTACGAGCAGTACTTC	CASKLDNGQIYEQYF
TRBV7-8	TRBJ1-5	NA	15	NA	TGTGCCAGCAGCTTAGAGTCCCGCCGGAATCAGCCCCAGCATTTT	CASSLESRRNQPQHF
TRBV14	TRBJ1-1	TRBD1	14	NA	TGTGCCAGCAGCCTAGAAACAGGGGGCACTGAAGCTTTCTTT	CASSLETGGTEAFF
TRBV4-1	TRBJ2-1	NA	13	NA	TGCGCCAGCAGCCCACCGGCGGGGAATGAGCAGTTCTTC	CASSPPAGNEQFF
TRBV7-3	TRBJ1-1	NA	13	NA	TGTGCCAGCAGCTTACGTAGGAACACTGAAGCTTTCTTT	CASSLRRNTEAFF
TRBV7-2	TRBJ2-6	TRBD1	18	NA	TGTGCCAGCAGCCACAGGGGGAAGTTCGCATCCGGGGCCAACGTCCTGACTTTC	CASSHRGKFASGANVLTF
TRBV4-3	TRBJ2-5	TRBD2	16	NA	TGCGCCAGCAGCCAAGAAGGACTAGGGGTCGTTGAGACCCAGTACTTC	CASSQEGLGVVETQYF
TRBV20-1	TRBJ1-2	NA	12	once	TGCAGTGCTAGTAACAGGGCCTATGGCTACACCTTC	CSASNRAYGYTF
TRBV2	TRBJ1-4	TRBD1	15	NA	TGTGCCAGCCAAGAGGCAGGGGGCTTGGATGAAAAACTGTTTTTT	CASQEAGGLDEKLFF
TRBV6-5	TRBJ2-1	NA	16	NA	TGTGCCAGCAGTTACGAACAGCCCCTCTTCTACAATGAGCAGTTCTTC	CASSYEQPLFYNEQFF
TRBV7-8	TRBJ2-3	NA	15	NA	TGTGCCAGCAGGTGGGGAATGGACTCCGATTCTACGCAGTATTTT	CASRWGMDSDSTQYF
TRBV7-9	TRBJ1-5	NA	15	NA	TGTGCCAGCAGCTTAGGGTCGGGGGGTCCACAGCCCCAGCATTTT	CASSLGSGGPQPQHF
TRBV7-3	TRBJ2-1	NA	15	NA	TGTGCCAGCAGCTTACTAGGGGAAATATACAATGAGCAGTTCTTC	CASSLLGEIYNEQFF
TRBV2	TRBJ2-3	TRBD2	16	NA	TGTGCCAGCAGTGAATGGGCTAGCGGGGGTACAGATACGCAGTATTTT	CASSEWASGGTDTQYF
TRBV29-1	TRBJ1-1	NA	12	once	TGCAGCGTAGGACAGTTGAACACTGAAGCTTTCTTT	CSVGQLNTEAFF
TRBV2	TRBJ2-5	NA	13	NA	TGTGCCAGCATCCGTTTGGCCCAAGAGACCCAGTACTTC	CASIRLAQETQYF
TRBV7-8	TRBJ2-5	TRBD1	14	once	TGTGCCAGCAGCTTAGGGGGACAGCCAGAGACCCAGTACTTC	CASSLGGQPETQYF
TRBV3-1/TRBV3-2	TRBJ1-6	NA	12	NA	TGTGCCAGCAGCCAAGACAGATATCGCCTCCACTTT	CASSQDRYRLHF
TRBV18	TRBJ2-3	NA	14	NA	TGTGCCAGCTCACCAGGAGGGGGCACAGATACGCAGTATTTT	CASSPGGGTDTQYF
TRBV28	TRBJ1-4	NA	15	few	TGTGCCAGCAGCTCCCCGACAGTTTCTAATGAAAAACTGTTTTTT	CASSSPTVSNEKLFF
TRBV30	TRBJ1-1	NA	14	once	TGTGCCTGGAGCGCCGTTACTAGTAGCACTGAAGCTTTCTTT	CAWSAVTSSTEAFF
TRBV6-5	TRBJ2-5	TRBD2	16	NA	TGTGCCAGCAGCTACGCGTCTAGCGGGGGGCAAGAGACCCAGTACTTC	CASSYASSGGQETQYF
TRBV6-5	TRBJ1-1	NA	15	once	TGTGCCAGCAGTACCGGACACAGGGTGAACACTGAAGCTTTCTTT	CASSTGHRVNTEAFF
TRBV6-5	TRBJ1-1	TRBD1	15	NA	TGTGCCAGCAGTCCACTCGGGACAGGGAACACTGAAGCTTTCTTT	CASSPLGTGNTEAFF
TRBV6-5	TRBJ1-2	NA	11	NA	TGTGCCAGCAGTACAGGGTATGGCTACACCTTC	CASSTGYGYTF
TRBV11-2	TRBJ1-2	NA	13	NA	TGTGCCAGCAGCAAGCTCGGGTTGGATGGCTACACCTTC	CASSKLGLDGYTF
TRBV28	TRBJ1-6	NA	16	NA	TGTGCCAGCAGTTTTTCAGGCAGCTCCTATAATTCACCCCTCCACTTT	CASSFSGSSYNSPLHF
TRBV5-1	TRBJ1-5	NA	14	NA	TGCGCCAGCAGCTTGGGGGAGAAGGATCAGCCCCAGCATTTT	CASSLGEKDQPQHF
TRBV7-9	TRBJ2-1	TRBD1	16	once	TGTGCCAGCAGCAAGGACAGGGTGGTACCCTACAATGAGCAGTTCTTC	CASSKDRVVPYNEQFF